Included here is one T cell receptor beta chain sequence, with context. This entry is derived from a study of T-cell reconstitution after alpha-beta-depleted transplantation in children. The V gene lost 0 bases and the J gene lost 6 bases, with 14 bases spanning the gap. The CDR3 length is 16 residues. The germline CDR1 and CDR2 sequences are MNHEY and SVGAGI. Unique molecular identifiers were built into the TCRbeta library. MiXCR was run by TCRdb on the PCR reads, yielding one entry per CDR3 protein. The sample includes a few hundred thousand distinct CDR3 sequences, around 21% of them seen just once.

The receptor was derived from a human donor who donated a stem cell graft to a child with acute myeloid leukemia. Sequencing used PBMCs from the stem cell graft donor, obtained from the stem cell graft. The chain joins TRBV6-5 to TRBJ1-4; perhaps TRBD1 as D (6 bases). Here the CDR3 reads CASSYSWTAADEKLFF. Here the CDR3 DNA reads TGTGCCAGCAGTTACTCTTGGACAGCCGCGGATGAAAAACTGTTTTTT.